The rows below give T cell receptor beta chains drawn from one sample of a study of siplizumab effects on memory and regulatory T cells. The data were produced by immunoSEQ multiplex PCR, yet TCRdb's version contains in-frame clones alone and is incomplete. The data contain 75,000 to 95,000 clones, about 90% of them seen just once; the ten biggest clones take up about 16%. Material for sequencing was CD4+ T cells sorted from blood. These receptors originate from a human donor in good health. Each CDR3 is given with its conserved first and last residue. The D gene is left open where the match is weak. The size field is filled for only some rows; it gives once, few, many or a size class.

abundance: -; j_gene: TRBJ1-5; len: 15; d_gene: -; v_gene: TRBV6-5; CDR3nt: TGTGCCAGCGGCCCATCCTCCCTCCCCAATCAGCCCCAGCATTTT; CDR3aa: CASGPSSLPNQPQHF
abundance: -; j_gene: TRBJ1-3; len: 16; d_gene: TRBD1; v_gene: TRBV10-3; CDR3nt: TGTGCCATCAGTGAGCGGGACAGGGTCTCTGGAAACACCATATATTTT; CDR3aa: CAISERDRVSGNTIYF
abundance: -; j_gene: TRBJ2-7; len: 17; d_gene: TRBD1; v_gene: TRBV4-1; CDR3nt: TGCGCCAGCAGCCAGGTTCCGGGACAGATGATATCCTACGAGCAGTACTTC; CDR3aa: CASSQVPGQMISYEQYF
abundance: -; j_gene: TRBJ2-5; len: 15; d_gene: -; v_gene: TRBV18; CDR3nt: TGTGCCAGCTCACCACCACAGGAGAGAGGGGAGACCCAGTACTTC; CDR3aa: CASSPPQERGETQYF
abundance: -; j_gene: TRBJ1-5; len: 14; d_gene: -; v_gene: TRBV30; CDR3nt: TGTGCCTGGTGGTCTGGGGCGAGCAATCAGCCCCAGCATTTT; CDR3aa: CAWWSGASNQPQHF
abundance: -; j_gene: TRBJ2-3; len: 16; d_gene: TRBD2; v_gene: TRBV11-3; CDR3nt: TGTGCCAGCAGGCCGGGACTAGCACGGACTTCGGATACGCAGTATTTT; CDR3aa: CASRPGLARTSDTQYF
abundance: few; j_gene: TRBJ1-2; len: 14; d_gene: -; v_gene: TRBV19; CDR3nt: TGTGCCAGTACCCCAACCGTCCAGGCATATGGCTACACCTTC; CDR3aa: CASTPTVQAYGYTF
abundance: -; j_gene: TRBJ2-5; len: 16; d_gene: -; v_gene: TRBV19; CDR3nt: TGTGCCAGTAGTATAGATCCGGTTTTAGCATGGGAGACCCAGTACTTC; CDR3aa: CASSIDPVLAWETQYF
abundance: -; j_gene: TRBJ2-3; len: 15; d_gene: TRBD2; v_gene: TRBV6-5; CDR3nt: TGTGCCAGCACTACGGGGACTAGCGGGAGTGATACGCAGTATTTT; CDR3aa: CASTTGTSGSDTQYF
abundance: -; j_gene: TRBJ1-2; len: 14; d_gene: TRBD1; v_gene: TRBV5-6; CDR3nt: TGTGCCAGCAGCTTAGTAGGGGGCGACTATGGCTACACCTTC; CDR3aa: CASSLVGGDYGYTF
abundance: -; j_gene: TRBJ1-1; len: 15; d_gene: -; v_gene: TRBV6-5; CDR3nt: TGTGCCAGCAGTTACTCGTCGCAGGGGAACACTGAAGCTTTCTTT; CDR3aa: CASSYSSQGNTEAFF
abundance: -; j_gene: TRBJ2-7; len: 17; d_gene: TRBD2; v_gene: TRBV7-9; CDR3nt: TGTGCCAGCAGCTTAGGGACGGCTAGCGGGAGAATATACGAGCAGTACTTC; CDR3aa: CASSLGTASGRIYEQYF
abundance: -; j_gene: TRBJ2-7; len: 15; d_gene: TRBD2; v_gene: TRBV7-6; CDR3nt: TGTGCCAGCAGCTCTAGCGGGAGTATCGCCTACGAGCAGTACTTC; CDR3aa: CASSSSGSIAYEQYF
abundance: -; j_gene: TRBJ2-1; len: 14; d_gene: -; v_gene: TRBV2; CDR3nt: TGTGCCAGCAGTGAAGCGAGTCCCTGGAATGAGCAGTTCTTC; CDR3aa: CASSEASPWNEQFF
abundance: -; j_gene: TRBJ2-1; len: 16; d_gene: TRBD2; v_gene: TRBV11-3; CDR3nt: TGTGCCAGCAGCTTAGGGGGACTAGCGGGAGTTGGTGAGCAGTTCTTC; CDR3aa: CASSLGGLAGVGEQFF
abundance: -; j_gene: TRBJ2-6; len: 16; d_gene: -; v_gene: TRBV28; CDR3nt: TGTGCCAGCAGCTTATCCCGGGGGTCTGGGGCCAACGTCCTGACTTTC; CDR3aa: CASSLSRGSGANVLTF
abundance: -; j_gene: TRBJ2-5; len: 16; d_gene: TRBD2; v_gene: TRBV5-6; CDR3nt: TGTGCCAGCAGCTCAGGACTAGCGGGCAACCAAGAGACCCAGTACTTC; CDR3aa: CASSSGLAGNQETQYF
abundance: -; j_gene: TRBJ2-3; len: 16; d_gene: -; v_gene: TRBV4-1; CDR3nt: TGCGCCAGCAGCCCGCTAGCGACAACTAGCACAGATACGCAGTATTTT; CDR3aa: CASSPLATTSTDTQYF
abundance: -; j_gene: TRBJ1-1; len: 14; d_gene: -; v_gene: TRBV28; CDR3nt: TGTGCCAGCAGTTCCCGACGGATGAACACTGAAGCTTTCTTT; CDR3aa: CASSSRRMNTEAFF
abundance: once; j_gene: TRBJ2-1; len: 13; d_gene: -; v_gene: TRBV5-1; CDR3nt: TGCGCCAGCAGCTCGGTACAGATCAATGAGCAGTTCTTC; CDR3aa: CASSSVQINEQFF
abundance: -; j_gene: TRBJ2-7; len: 13; d_gene: -; v_gene: TRBV18; CDR3nt: TGTGCCAGCTCACACCGACAGTCCTACGAGCAGTACTTC; CDR3aa: CASSHRQSYEQYF
abundance: -; j_gene: TRBJ2-6; len: 18; d_gene: TRBD1; v_gene: TRBV19; CDR3nt: TGTGCCAGTAGTATCTACACCGGGACAGGGGCCGGGGCCAACGTCCTGACTTTC; CDR3aa: CASSIYTGTGAGANVLTF
abundance: -; j_gene: TRBJ2-7; len: 15; d_gene: -; v_gene: TRBV11-2; CDR3nt: TGTGCCAGCAGCTTAGAAGGATCGGTCTCCTACGAGCAGTACTTC; CDR3aa: CASSLEGSVSYEQYF
abundance: -; j_gene: TRBJ1-1; len: 13; d_gene: -; v_gene: TRBV2; CDR3nt: TGTGCCAGCGGGAGCCAGGGTAACACTGAAGCTTTCTTT; CDR3aa: CASGSQGNTEAFF
abundance: -; j_gene: TRBJ2-7; len: 13; d_gene: TRBD1; v_gene: TRBV30; CDR3nt: TGTGCCTGGAGCCCTACAGGGGGCGACGAGCAGTACTTC; CDR3aa: CAWSPTGGDEQYF
abundance: -; j_gene: TRBJ1-1; len: 16; d_gene: TRBD1; v_gene: TRBV9; CDR3nt: TGTGCCAGCAGCGCCGGGACAGTTGGGATCGGAACTGAAGCTTTCTTT; CDR3aa: CASSAGTVGIGTEAFF
abundance: -; j_gene: TRBJ1-5; len: 15; d_gene: -; v_gene: TRBV19; CDR3nt: TGTGCCAGTAGTATAAACGTAGGCAGGGTGAGTCCCCAGCATTTT; CDR3aa: CASSINVGRVSPQHF
abundance: -; j_gene: TRBJ2-3; len: 15; d_gene: -; v_gene: TRBV5-1; CDR3nt: TGCGCCAGCAGCTTAACAGGAGGTTTTGCAGATACGCAGTATTTT; CDR3aa: CASSLTGGFADTQYF
abundance: -; j_gene: TRBJ2-3; len: 11; d_gene: -; v_gene: TRBV20-1; CDR3nt: TGCAGTGCTAGGCTACTAGATACGCAGTATTTT; CDR3aa: CSARLLDTQYF
abundance: -; j_gene: TRBJ2-5; len: 17; d_gene: TRBD2; v_gene: TRBV27; CDR3nt: TGTGCCAGCAGTTCCTACTATCGGGACGGGGGGGGAGAGACCCAGTACTTC; CDR3aa: CASSSYYRDGGGETQYF
abundance: -; j_gene: TRBJ2-5; len: 14; d_gene: TRBD1; v_gene: TRBV7-6; CDR3nt: TGTGCCAGCAGCGTACAGGGGGCCCAAGAGACCCAGTACTTC; CDR3aa: CASSVQGAQETQYF
abundance: -; j_gene: TRBJ2-1; len: 17; d_gene: TRBD2; v_gene: TRBV7-2; CDR3nt: TGTGCCAGCAGCTTAGGGCTAGCGGTGAGCTCCTACAATGAGCAGTTCTTC; CDR3aa: CASSLGLAVSSYNEQFF
abundance: few; j_gene: TRBJ1-5; len: 12; d_gene: -; v_gene: TRBV19; CDR3nt: TGTGCCAGTGCGATGGGCAATCAGCCCCAGCATTTT; CDR3aa: CASAMGNQPQHF
abundance: once; j_gene: TRBJ2-4; len: 13; d_gene: -; v_gene: TRBV6-1; CDR3nt: TGTGCCAGCAGTCCAGCGTCGGAGGGCATTCAGTACTTC; CDR3aa: CASSPASEGIQYF
abundance: -; j_gene: TRBJ2-7; len: 13; d_gene: TRBD1; v_gene: TRBV6-1; CDR3nt: TGTGCCAGCAGGGTCCGGGACAGCTACGAGCAGTACTTC; CDR3aa: CASRVRDSYEQYF
abundance: -; j_gene: TRBJ2-7; len: 15; d_gene: TRBD2; v_gene: TRBV7-2; CDR3nt: TGTGCCAGCAGCTCTAGCGGGAGGGGGGACTACGAGCAGTACTTC; CDR3aa: CASSSSGRGDYEQYF
abundance: -; j_gene: TRBJ2-2; len: 16; d_gene: -; v_gene: TRBV5-1; CDR3nt: TGCGCCAGCAACCTCTTCGGGACGGAGGGCACCGGGGAGCTGTTTTTT; CDR3aa: CASNLFGTEGTGELFF
abundance: -; j_gene: TRBJ1-2; len: 15; d_gene: TRBD1; v_gene: TRBV28; CDR3nt: TGTGCCAGCTTAACCGCGACAGGGGGCGGTTCTGGCTACACCTTC; CDR3aa: CASLTATGGGSGYTF
abundance: -; j_gene: TRBJ2-7; len: 13; d_gene: -; v_gene: TRBV7-2; CDR3nt: TGTGCCAGCAGCATCCAATCAGGGAGCGAGCAGTACTTC; CDR3aa: CASSIQSGSEQYF
abundance: -; j_gene: TRBJ1-2; len: 13; d_gene: -; v_gene: TRBV6-5; CDR3nt: TGTGCCAGCAGTTCCCGGACCCTCTATGGCTACACCTTC; CDR3aa: CASSSRTLYGYTF